This TCR beta chain came from a study of T cell changes during pregnancy in multiple sclerosis. The trim removed 5 bases at V and 5 bases at J, leaving 10 bases unmatched. Germline values: CDR1 SGHAT, CDR2 FQNNGV. This CDR3 region has 15 residues. Only in-frame clones appear in the TCRdb table, and some are missing; sequencing was by immunoSEQ multiplex PCR. The sample carries about 44,000 clones, 85% to 95% recorded once. The gene calls are TRBV11-2 and TRBJ2-5, with TRBD2 matching 8 bases. The receptor was derived from a female donor with multiple sclerosis, enrolled in a pregnancy study. Sample: CD4+ T cells from peripheral blood mononuclear cells, taken in the third trimester of pregnancy. CDR3 residues: CASSPGVAGRETQYF. The DNA for the CDR3 is TGTGCCAGCAGCCCCGGAGTAGCGGGACGGGAGACCCAGTACTTC.